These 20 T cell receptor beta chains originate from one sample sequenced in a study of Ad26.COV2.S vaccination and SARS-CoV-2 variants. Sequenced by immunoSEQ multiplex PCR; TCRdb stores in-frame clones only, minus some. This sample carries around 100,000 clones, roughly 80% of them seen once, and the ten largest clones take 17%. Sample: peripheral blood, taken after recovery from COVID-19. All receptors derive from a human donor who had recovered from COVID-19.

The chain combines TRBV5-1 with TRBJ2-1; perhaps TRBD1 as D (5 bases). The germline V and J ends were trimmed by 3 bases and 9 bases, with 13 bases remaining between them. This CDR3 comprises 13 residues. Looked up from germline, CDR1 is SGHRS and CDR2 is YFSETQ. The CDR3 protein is CASSSRDGGEQFF. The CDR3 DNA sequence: TGCGCCAGCAGCTCCAGGGATGGCGGTGAGCAGTTCTTC.

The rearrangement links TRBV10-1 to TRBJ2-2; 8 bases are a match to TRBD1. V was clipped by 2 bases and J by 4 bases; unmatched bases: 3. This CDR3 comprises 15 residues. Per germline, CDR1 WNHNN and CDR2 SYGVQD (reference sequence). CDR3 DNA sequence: TGCGCCAGCAGTGAGCAGGGGGCGGGCACCGGGGAGCTGTTTTTT. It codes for CASSEQGAGTGELFF.

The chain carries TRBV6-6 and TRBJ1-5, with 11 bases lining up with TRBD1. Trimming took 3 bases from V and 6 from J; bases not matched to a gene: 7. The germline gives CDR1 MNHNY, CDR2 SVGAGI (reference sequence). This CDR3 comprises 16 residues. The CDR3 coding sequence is TGTGCCAGCAGTTATCCCGGACAGGGGGCGGGTCAGCCCCAGCATTTT. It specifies CASSYPGQGAGQPQHF.

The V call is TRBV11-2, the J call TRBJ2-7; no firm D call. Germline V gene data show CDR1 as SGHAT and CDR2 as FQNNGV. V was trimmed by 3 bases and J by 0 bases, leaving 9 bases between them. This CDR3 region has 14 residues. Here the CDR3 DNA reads TGTGCCAGCAGCTTTAGTCGAAACTCCTACGAGCAGTACTTC. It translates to CASSFSRNSYEQYF. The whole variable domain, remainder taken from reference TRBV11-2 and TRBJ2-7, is EAGVAQSPRYKIIEKRQSVAFWCNPISGHATLYWYQQILGQGPKLLIQFQNNGVVDDSQLPKDRFSAERLKGVDSTLKIQPAKLEDSAVYLCASSFSRNSYEQYFGPGTRLTVT.

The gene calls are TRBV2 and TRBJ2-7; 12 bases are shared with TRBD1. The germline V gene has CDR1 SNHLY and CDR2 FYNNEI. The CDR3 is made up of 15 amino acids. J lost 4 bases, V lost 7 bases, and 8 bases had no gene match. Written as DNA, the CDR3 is TGTGCCAGCACCCTGGGGACAGGGGGCTTGTACGAGCAGTACTTC. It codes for CASTLGTGGLYEQYF.

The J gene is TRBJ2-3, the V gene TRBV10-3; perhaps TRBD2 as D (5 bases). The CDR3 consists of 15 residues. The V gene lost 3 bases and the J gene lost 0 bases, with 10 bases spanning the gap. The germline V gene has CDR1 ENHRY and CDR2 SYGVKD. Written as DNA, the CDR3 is TGTGCCATCAGTGATTCAGCGGCGAGCACAGATACGCAGTATTTT. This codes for CAISDSAASTDTQYF.

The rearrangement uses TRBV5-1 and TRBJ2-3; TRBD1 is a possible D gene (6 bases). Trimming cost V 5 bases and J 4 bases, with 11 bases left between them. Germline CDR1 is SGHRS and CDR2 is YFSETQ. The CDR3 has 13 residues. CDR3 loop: CASRDSAADTQYF. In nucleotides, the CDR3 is TGCGCCAGCAGGGACAGTGCAGCAGATACGCAGTATTTT.

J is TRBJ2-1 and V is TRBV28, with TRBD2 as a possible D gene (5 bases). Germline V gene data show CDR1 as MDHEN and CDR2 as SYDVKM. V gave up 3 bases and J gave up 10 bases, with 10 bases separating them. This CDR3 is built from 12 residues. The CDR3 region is CASSFGGVEQFF. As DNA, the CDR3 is TGTGCCAGCAGTTTCGGAGGTGTGGAGCAGTTCTTC.

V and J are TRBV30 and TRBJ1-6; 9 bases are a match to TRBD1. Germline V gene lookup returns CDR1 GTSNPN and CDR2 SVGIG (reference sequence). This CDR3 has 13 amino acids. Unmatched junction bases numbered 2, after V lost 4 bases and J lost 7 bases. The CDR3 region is CAWTDRGNSPLHF. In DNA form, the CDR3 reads TGTGCCTGGACTGACAGGGGGAATTCACCCCTCCACTTT.

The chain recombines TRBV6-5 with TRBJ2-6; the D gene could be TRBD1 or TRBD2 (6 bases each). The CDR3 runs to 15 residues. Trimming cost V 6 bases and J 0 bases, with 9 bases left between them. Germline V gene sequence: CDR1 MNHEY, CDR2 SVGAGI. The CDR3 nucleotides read TGTGCCAGCAGGGGGGGCACCTCTGGGGCCAACGTCCTGACTTTC. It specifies CASRGGTSGANVLTF.

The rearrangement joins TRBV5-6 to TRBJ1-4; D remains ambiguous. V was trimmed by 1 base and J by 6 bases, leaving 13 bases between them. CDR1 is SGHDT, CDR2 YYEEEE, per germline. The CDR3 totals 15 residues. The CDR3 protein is CASSLRISDDEKLFF. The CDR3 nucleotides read TGTGCCAGCAGCTTGCGAATCAGCGACGATGAAAAACTGTTTTTT.

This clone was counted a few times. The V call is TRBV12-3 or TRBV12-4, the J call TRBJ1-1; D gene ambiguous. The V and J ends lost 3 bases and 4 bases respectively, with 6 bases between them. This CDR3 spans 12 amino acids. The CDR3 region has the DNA TGTGCCAGCAGTTTCCTCCGCACTGAAGCTTTCTTT. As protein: CASSFLRTEAFF.

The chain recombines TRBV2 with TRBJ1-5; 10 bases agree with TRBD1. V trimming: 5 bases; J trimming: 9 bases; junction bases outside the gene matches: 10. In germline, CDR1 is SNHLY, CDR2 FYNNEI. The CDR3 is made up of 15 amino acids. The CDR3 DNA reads TGTGCCAGCAGTCCCGGGACAGGGGCTTTCTGGCCCCAGCATTTT. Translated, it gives CASSPGTGAFWPQHF. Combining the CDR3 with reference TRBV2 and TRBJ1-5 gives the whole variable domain EPEVTQTPSHQVTQMGQEVILRCVPISNHLYFYWYRQILGQKVEFLVSFYNNEISEKSEIFDDQFSVERPDGSNFTLKIRSTKLEDSAMYFCASSPGTGAFWPQHFGDGTRLSIL.

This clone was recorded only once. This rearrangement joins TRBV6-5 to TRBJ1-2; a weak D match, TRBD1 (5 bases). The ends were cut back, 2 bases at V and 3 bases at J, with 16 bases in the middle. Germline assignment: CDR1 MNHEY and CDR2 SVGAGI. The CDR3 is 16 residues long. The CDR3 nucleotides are TGTGCCAGCAGTTACCCTATCAAGGGGCAGCACTATGGCTACACCTTC. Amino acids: CASSYPIKGQHYGYTF.

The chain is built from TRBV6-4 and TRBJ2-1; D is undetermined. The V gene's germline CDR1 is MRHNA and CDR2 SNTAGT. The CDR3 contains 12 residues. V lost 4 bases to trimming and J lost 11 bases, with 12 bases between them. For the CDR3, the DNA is TGTGCCAGCAGTGGTGCGAGTAGCCAGCAGTTCTTC. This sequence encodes CASSGASSQQFF.

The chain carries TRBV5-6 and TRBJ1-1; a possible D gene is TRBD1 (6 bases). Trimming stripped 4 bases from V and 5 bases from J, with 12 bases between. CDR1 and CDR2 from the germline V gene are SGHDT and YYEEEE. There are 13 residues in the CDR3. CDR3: CASSAQGRTEAFF. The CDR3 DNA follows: TGTGCCAGCAGCGCACAGGGACGTACTGAAGCTTTCTTT.

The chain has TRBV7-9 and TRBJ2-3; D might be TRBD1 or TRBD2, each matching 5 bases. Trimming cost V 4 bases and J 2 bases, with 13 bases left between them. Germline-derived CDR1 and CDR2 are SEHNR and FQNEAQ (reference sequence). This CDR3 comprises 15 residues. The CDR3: CASSSRGRDTDTQYF. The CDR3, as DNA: TGTGCCAGCAGCTCCCGGGGCAGGGACACAGATACGCAGTATTTT. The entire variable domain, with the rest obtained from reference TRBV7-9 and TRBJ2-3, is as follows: DTGVSQNPRHKITKRGQNVTFRCDPISEHNRLYWYRQTLGQGPEFLTYFQNEAQLEKSRLLSDRFSAERPKGSFSTLEIQRTEQGDSAMYLCASSSRGRDTDTQYFGPGTRLTVL.

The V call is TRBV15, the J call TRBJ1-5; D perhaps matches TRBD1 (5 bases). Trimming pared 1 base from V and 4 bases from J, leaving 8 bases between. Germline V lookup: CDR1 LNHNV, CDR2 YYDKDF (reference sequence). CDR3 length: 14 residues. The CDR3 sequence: CATSRVGANQPQHF. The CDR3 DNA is TGTGCCACCAGCAGAGTTGGGGCTAATCAGCCCCAGCATTTT.

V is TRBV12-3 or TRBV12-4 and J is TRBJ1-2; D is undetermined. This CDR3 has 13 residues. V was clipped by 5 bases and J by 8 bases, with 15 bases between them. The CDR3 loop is CASSPRQAKGYTF. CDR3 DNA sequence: TGTGCCAGCAGTCCCCGGCAGGCTAAGGGCTACACCTTC.

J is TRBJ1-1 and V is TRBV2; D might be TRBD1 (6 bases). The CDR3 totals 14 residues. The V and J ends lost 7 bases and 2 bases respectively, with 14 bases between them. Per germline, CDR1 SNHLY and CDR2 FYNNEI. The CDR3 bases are TGTGCCAGCACCAAGGAGGGGGTTAACACTGAAGCTTTCTTT. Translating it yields CASTKEGVNTEAFF. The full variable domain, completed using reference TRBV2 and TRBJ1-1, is EPEVTQTPSHQVTQMGQEVILRCVPISNHLYFYWYRQILGQKVEFLVSFYNNEISEKSEIFDDQFSVERPDGSNFTLKIRSTKLEDSAMYFCASTKEGVNTEAFFGQGTRLTVV.